The rows below give T cell receptor beta chains drawn from one sample of a study of memory CD4+ T cells and cytomegalovirus serostatus. The method was immunoSEQ multiplex PCR; TCRdb's version includes in-frame clones alone and lacks a portion of them. The sample has some 46,000 clones, approximately 80% seen once. Specimen: memory CD4+ T cells from blood. The receptors shown here come from an adult in good health and CMV-seronegative. Both conserved end residues are part of each CDR3. Fields, in order: clone size, J gene, D gene, V gene, CDR3 protein, CDR3 DNA. A D gene is named only where the DNA matches it firmly. Not every row has a clone size; where given, it reads once, few, many or a size class.

size: few; J: TRBJ2-1; D: TRBD2; V: TRBV18; CDR3: CATSSGRSAEQFF; DNA: TGTGCCACCTCAAGCGGGAGGAGTGCTGAGCAGTTCTTC
size: -; J: TRBJ2-1; D: -; V: TRBV6-6; CDR3: CASTQRSYNEQFF; DNA: TGTGCCAGCACACAGCGGAGTTACAATGAGCAGTTCTTC
size: -; J: TRBJ1-1; D: -; V: TRBV5-6; CDR3: CASSFRGGPNTEAFF; DNA: TGTGCCAGCAGCTTTAGGGGAGGCCCGAACACTGAAGCTTTCTTT
size: -; J: TRBJ2-1; D: TRBD2; V: TRBV7-9; CDR3: CASSPSGSIYNEQFF; DNA: TGTGCCAGCAGCCCTAGCGGGAGTATTTACAATGAGCAGTTCTTC
size: -; J: TRBJ1-5; D: TRBD1; V: TRBV7-8; CDR3: CASSLGATGSRNQPQHF; DNA: TGTGCCAGCAGCTTAGGGGCGACAGGGAGTAGGAATCAGCCCCAGCATTTT
size: once; J: TRBJ1-2; D: -; V: TRBV4-2; CDR3: CASSQVGGQIFNYGYTF; DNA: TGTGCCAGCAGCCAAGTAGGAGGTCAAATTTTTAACTATGGCTACACCTTC
size: few; J: TRBJ2-2; D: -; V: TRBV11-2; CDR3: CASSLRGRIAGELFF; DNA: TGTGCCAGCAGCTTAAGGGGGAGGATAGCCGGGGAGCTGTTTTTT
size: -; J: TRBJ2-7; D: TRBD2; V: TRBV7-2; CDR3: CASSPLAGTSYEQYF; DNA: TGTGCCAGCAGCCCCTTAGCGGGAACGTCCTACGAGCAGTACTTC
size: -; J: TRBJ2-5; D: -; V: TRBV14; CDR3: CASSQDSSGTQYF; DNA: TGTGCCAGCAGCCAAGATTCCTCTGGGACCCAGTACTTC
size: -; J: TRBJ2-2; D: TRBD2; V: TRBV5-5; CDR3: CASSSLAGDNTGELFF; DNA: TGTGCCAGCAGTTCTCTAGCGGGGGATAACACCGGGGAGCTGTTTTTT
size: few; J: TRBJ1-4; D: TRBD1; V: TRBV2; CDR3: CASRPGGDHEKLFF; DNA: TGTGCCAGCAGACCAGGGGGCGACCATGAAAAACTGTTTTTT
size: -; J: TRBJ2-3; D: -; V: TRBV7-2; CDR3: CASSFGVAITDTQYF; DNA: TGTGCCAGCAGCTTTGGGGTAGCAATCACAGATACGCAGTATTTT
size: -; J: TRBJ2-5; D: -; V: TRBV18; CDR3: CASSPVPQETQYF; DNA: TGTGCCAGCTCACCCGTACCCCAAGAGACCCAGTACTTC
size: -; J: TRBJ1-1; D: -; V: TRBV7-9; CDR3: CASSLGTSGTHNTEAFF; DNA: TGTGCCAGCAGCTTAGGGACCTCAGGGACCCATAACACTGAAGCTTTCTTT
size: -; J: TRBJ2-7; D: TRBD2; V: TRBV7-9; CDR3: CASSLSGRRYEQYF; DNA: TGTGCCAGCAGCCTTAGCGGGAGGAGGTACGAGCAGTACTTC
size: -; J: TRBJ2-7; D: TRBD1; V: TRBV2; CDR3: CASIRDRGSYEQYF; DNA: TGTGCCAGCATCCGGGACAGGGGCTCCTACGAGCAGTACTTC
size: -; J: TRBJ1-5; D: -; V: TRBV6-5; CDR3: CASSSGRDQPQHF; DNA: TGTGCCAGCAGTTCTGGGAGGGATCAGCCCCAGCATTTT
size: few; J: TRBJ2-7; D: -; V: TRBV11-3; CDR3: CASSLVGGYEQYF; DNA: TGTGCCAGCAGCTTAGTTGGGGGCTACGAGCAGTACTTC
size: -; J: TRBJ2-5; D: -; V: TRBV7-9; CDR3: CASSFPRVNQETQYF; DNA: TGTGCCAGCAGCTTCCCTAGGGTTAACCAAGAGACCCAGTACTTC
size: -; J: TRBJ2-3; D: TRBD2; V: TRBV7-3; CDR3: CASGPSGPTDTQYF; DNA: TGTGCCAGCGGCCCTAGCGGGCCTACAGATACGCAGTATTTT
size: -; J: TRBJ2-2; D: TRBD2; V: TRBV5-1; CDR3: CASSMVAGGDTGELFF; DNA: TGCGCCAGCAGCATGGTAGCGGGAGGAGACACCGGGGAGCTGTTTTTT
size: few; J: TRBJ1-2; D: -; V: TRBV7-2; CDR3: CASSLANYGYTF; DNA: TGTGCCAGCAGTCTAGCTAACTATGGCTACACCTTC
size: -; J: TRBJ2-4; D: TRBD2; V: TRBV7-9; CDR3: CASSLYSGRDKNIQYF; DNA: TGTGCCAGCAGCTTATATAGCGGGAGGGACAAAAACATTCAGTACTTC
size: -; J: TRBJ1-4; D: -; V: TRBV30; CDR3: CAWSGQVGEKLFF; DNA: TGTGCCTGGAGTGGACAGGTTGGGGAAAAACTGTTTTTT
size: -; J: TRBJ2-5; D: -; V: TRBV7-9; CDR3: CASSLALDETQYF; DNA: TGTGCCAGCAGCTTAGCCCTAGATGAGACCCAGTACTTC
size: -; J: TRBJ2-5; D: TRBD2; V: TRBV5-4; CDR3: CASSRTSGEQETQYF; DNA: TGTGCCAGCAGCCGGACTAGCGGGGAGCAAGAGACCCAGTACTTC
size: -; J: TRBJ2-3; D: -; V: TRBV10-2; CDR3: CASSGGDPDTQYF; DNA: TGCGCCAGCAGTGGGGGAGACCCAGATACGCAGTATTTT
size: -; J: TRBJ2-6; D: -; V: TRBV6-1; CDR3: CASSEVQALSSGANVLTF; DNA: TGTGCCAGCAGTGAAGTTCAGGCCCTGTCATCTGGGGCCAACGTCCTGACTTTC
size: -; J: TRBJ2-5; D: -; V: TRBV2; CDR3: CASSEVPGLETQYF; DNA: TGTGCCAGCAGTGAAGTGCCGGGGCTGGAGACCCAGTACTTC
size: -; J: TRBJ2-1; D: TRBD2; V: TRBV5-6; CDR3: CASSQLAGGKGAYNEQFF; DNA: TGTGCCAGCAGCCAACTAGCGGGAGGTAAAGGGGCCTACAATGAGCAGTTCTTC
size: -; J: TRBJ1-2; D: TRBD1; V: TRBV6-5; CDR3: CASRRRDRAGYTF; DNA: TGTGCCAGCAGACGCCGGGACAGGGCCGGCTACACCTTC
size: -; J: TRBJ2-1; D: -; V: TRBV30; CDR3: CAWSARSEQFF; DNA: TGTGCCTGGAGTGCCAGAAGTGAGCAGTTCTTC
size: once; J: TRBJ2-2; D: TRBD1; V: TRBV14; CDR3: CASSRGQGGSGELFF; DNA: TGTGCCAGCAGCCGGGGACAGGGGGGCTCCGGGGAGCTGTTTTTT
size: -; J: TRBJ1-2; D: -; V: TRBV10-3; CDR3: CAISEFVDGYTF; DNA: TGTGCCATCAGTGAATTCGTAGACGGCTACACCTTC
size: -; J: TRBJ2-3; D: -; V: TRBV7-9; CDR3: CASRSDVDTQYF; DNA: TGTGCCAGCAGAAGCGATGTAGATACGCAGTATTTT
size: -; J: TRBJ1-1; D: -; V: TRBV5-1; CDR3: CASSLGGLTEAFF; DNA: TGCGCCAGCAGCTTGGGGGGGCTAACTGAAGCTTTCTTT
size: few; J: TRBJ2-3; D: -; V: TRBV19; CDR3: CASSTPRTKDTQYF; DNA: TGTGCCAGTAGTACCCCCCGGACCAAAGATACGCAGTATTTT
size: once; J: TRBJ1-2; D: -; V: TRBV7-2; CDR3: CANSLDGYGYTF; DNA: TGTGCCAACAGCTTAGACGGCTATGGCTACACCTTC
size: -; J: TRBJ1-1; D: -; V: TRBV10-3; CDR3: CASRRQMIAEAFF; DNA: TGTGCCAGCAGGCGACAGATGATCGCTGAAGCTTTCTTT
size: -; J: TRBJ1-2; D: -; V: TRBV19; CDR3: CASSEGLLVGYGYTF; DNA: TGTGCCAGTAGTGAGGGTCTATTGGTCGGCTATGGCTACACCTTC
size: -; J: TRBJ2-2; D: TRBD1; V: TRBV30; CDR3: CAWSPLTGGVGELFF; DNA: TGTGCCTGGAGTCCCCTTACAGGGGGCGTGGGGGAGCTGTTTTTT
size: -; J: TRBJ2-7; D: -; V: TRBV10-3; CDR3: CAISATSYEQYF; DNA: TGTGCCATCAGTGCAACCTCCTACGAGCAGTACTTC
size: -; J: TRBJ2-7; D: TRBD2; V: TRBV13; CDR3: CASSRRTSGTYEQYF; DNA: TGTGCCAGCAGCCGTCGGACTAGCGGCACCTACGAGCAGTACTTC
size: -; J: TRBJ2-2; D: TRBD2; V: TRBV2; CDR3: CASSTSGRASTGELFF; DNA: TGTGCCAGCAGCACTAGCGGGAGGGCCAGCACCGGGGAGCTGTTTTTT
size: -; J: TRBJ2-7; D: -; V: TRBV7-9; CDR3: CASSLLRGTGADEQYF; DNA: TGTGCCAGCAGCTTACTCCGGGGGACCGGAGCGGACGAGCAGTACTTC
size: -; J: TRBJ2-1; D: -; V: TRBV15; CDR3: CATSRDLGRTNEQFF; DNA: TGTGCCACCAGCAGAGATCTAGGGAGAACCAATGAGCAGTTCTTC
size: -; J: TRBJ2-1; D: -; V: TRBV19; CDR3: CASSGSSYNEQFF; DNA: TGTGCCAGTAGCGGATCCTCCTACAATGAGCAGTTCTTC
size: -; J: TRBJ2-7; D: TRBD2; V: TRBV11-2; CDR3: CASSFARGGPSSYEQYF; DNA: TGTGCCAGCAGTTTTGCCCGGGGGGGCCCAAGCTCCTACGAGCAGTACTTC
size: -; J: TRBJ1-5; D: TRBD1; V: TRBV23-1; CDR3: CASSQSKTTGWPDGNQPQHF; DNA: TGCGCCAGCAGTCAATCGAAGACGACAGGGTGGCCTGATGGCAATCAGCCCCAGCATTTT
size: -; J: TRBJ2-7; D: -; V: TRBV2; CDR3: CASRSSYEQYF; DNA: TGTGCCAGCAGGAGCTCCTACGAGCAGTACTTC
size: -; J: TRBJ2-5; D: -; V: TRBV7-7; CDR3: CASSLEREETQYF; DNA: TGTGCCAGCAGCTTAGAGCGGGAAGAGACCCAGTACTTC
size: -; J: TRBJ2-1; D: -; V: TRBV12-5; CDR3: CASAPLDSSSYNEQFF; DNA: TGTGCTAGTGCTCCTTTGGACTCGAGCTCCTACAATGAGCAGTTCTTC
size: -; J: TRBJ2-5; D: TRBD1; V: TRBV7-9; CDR3: CASSSPGQGETQYF; DNA: TGTGCCAGCAGCTCGCCGGGACAGGGTGAGACCCAGTACTTC